A selection of T cell receptor beta chains follows, all from one sample in a study of blood T cells in healthy people across ages. TCRdb re-analysed the 5' RACE reads in MiXCR, keeping a single row per CDR3 protein. The sample lists roughly 1,800,000 distinct CDR3 sequences, about 49% occurring once. Sample: blood. The origin of the receptors is a woman aged 40 to 50 in good health. Each CDR3 is given with its conserved first and last residue. The D gene is left open where the match is weak. Only some rows state a clone size, as once, few, many or a class for expanded clones.

j_call clone_size v_call d_call cdr3_aa cdr3_nt
TRBJ1-2 . TRBV12-3/TRBV12-4 . CASSPRGFYGYTF TGTGCCAGCAGTCCTCGGGGATTCTATGGCTACACCTTC
TRBJ2-1 . TRBV5-1 . CASNQNYEQFF TGCGCCAGCAACCAGAATTATGAGCAGTTCTTC
TRBJ2-7 . TRBV6-2/TRBV6-3 TRBD1 CASRDPGQSYNEQYF TGTGCCAGCAGGGATCCGGGACAGAGCTACAATGAGCAGTACTTC
TRBJ1-1 . TRBV24-1 . CATSDPQTTEAFF TGTGCCACCAGTGACCCGCAGACCACTGAAGCTTTCTTT
TRBJ1-1 . TRBV4-2 TRBD1 CASSQAPSVDRGGTEAFF TGTGCCAGCAGCCAAGCCCCATCCGTCGACAGGGGGGGGACTGAAGCTTTCTTT
TRBJ2-3 . TRBV7-2 . CASSLRIGVDTQYF TGTGCCAGCAGCTTAAGAATAGGGGTAGATACGCAGTATTTT
TRBJ2-4 . TRBV7-9 . CASSLGGGRGVDIQYF TGTGCCAGCAGCTTAGGAGGGGGGCGCGGAGTGGACATTCAGTACTTC
TRBJ2-5 . TRBV4-1 . CASRPAAPCQETQYF TGCGCCAGCAGACCCGCGGCCCCGTGCCAAGAGACCCAGTACTTC
TRBJ1-1 . TRBV6-2/TRBV6-3 . CASKGGGPPSTEAFF TGTGCCAGCAAGGGGGGGGGGCCTCCGAGCACTGAAGCTTTCTTT
TRBJ2-1 few TRBV20-1 . CSGRGASYNEQFF TGCAGTGGTCGGGGGGCTTCCTACAATGAGCAGTTCTTC
TRBJ1-6 . TRBV3-1 TRBD1 CACRGQVNSPLHF TGTGCCTGTCGGGGACAGGTTAATTCACCCCTCCACTTT
TRBJ2-1 . TRBV7-9 TRBD2 CASLTSGGASYNEQFF TGTGCCAGCCTGACTAGCGGGGGGGCGTCCTACAATGAGCAGTTCTTC
TRBJ2-7 . TRBV2 TRBD1 CASNVNRGHEQYF TGTGCCAGCAACGTAAACAGGGGGCACGAGCAGTACTTC
TRBJ1-1 . TRBV21-1 . CASSKIGQRSRMAEAFF TGTGCCAGCAGCAAAATAGGACAACGAAGTAGGATGGCTGAAGCTTTCTTT
TRBJ2-1 . TRBV20-1 . CSAALLLSYNEQFF TGCAGTGCTGCACTCCTCTTAAGTTACAATGAGCAGTTCTTC
TRBJ2-6 . TRBV28 . CASIEPRANVLTF TGTGCCAGCATCGAACCCCGGGCCAACGTCCTGACTTTC
TRBJ2-5 . TRBV20-1 . CSARVRNPVETQYF TGCAGTGCTAGAGTGAGGAACCCTGTGGAGACCCAGTACTTC
TRBJ2-3 . TRBV20-1 TRBD1 CSARSDRDTQYF TGCAGTGCTAGATCGGACAGGGATACGCAGTATTTT
TRBJ1-2 . TRBV4-3 TRBD1 CASSAGTGDYGYTF TGCGCCAGCAGCGCGGGGACAGGGGACTATGGCTACACCTTC
TRBJ1-2 . TRBV5-5 TRBD1 CASSVGTAYGYTF TGTGCCAGCAGCGTCGGGACAGCCTATGGCTACACCTTC
TRBJ1-1 . TRBV7-8 TRBD1 CASSSGTDIITEAFF TGTGCCAGCAGCTCCGGGACAGATATAATAACTGAAGCTTTCTTT
TRBJ1-2 . TRBV6-5 TRBD1 CASSQDRGPSYGYTF TGTGCCAGCAGCCAGGACAGGGGGCCGTCCTATGGCTATACCTTC
TRBJ2-7 . TRBV6-2/TRBV6-3 TRBD2 CASSLWRGEHNEQYF TGTGCCAGCAGTTTATGGCGGGGGGAACACAATGAGCAGTACTTC
TRBJ2-3 once TRBV20-1 TRBD1 CSAAGGTGNTDTQYF TGCAGTGCCGCAGGGGGGACAGGGAACACAGATACGCAGTATTTT
TRBJ2-7 few TRBV20-1 TRBD2 CSAQLAGSSYEQYF TGCAGTGCCCAACTAGCGGGCAGCTCCTACGAGCAGTACTTC
TRBJ2-1 . TRBV7-9 TRBD2 CASSSMVSGGENEQFF TGTGCCAGCAGCTCTATGGTTAGCGGGGGGGAGAATGAGCAGTTCTTC
TRBJ1-2 . TRBV29-1 . CSVEDLELYGYTF TGCAGCGTTGAAGATCTAGAATTGTATGGCTACACCTTC
TRBJ2-5 . TRBV2 TRBD1 CASKEQGETQYF TGTGCCAGCAAAGAACAGGGGGAGACCCAGTACTTC
TRBJ1-2 . TRBV4-1 . CASSQAGTGEIDGYTF TGCGCCAGCAGCCAAGCTGGGACCGGCGAAATCGATGGCTACACCTTC
TRBJ2-2 . TRBV29-1 . CSAQAAGPGELFF TGCAGCGCCCAGGCCGCCGGACCCGGGGAGCTGTTTTTT
TRBJ2-7 . TRBV21-1 . CASTNDGYEQYF TGTGCCAGCACCAACGACGGGTACGAGCAGTACTTC
TRBJ2-6 . TRBV10-2 TRBD1 CASMRGRLGGANVLTF TGCGCCAGCATGAGGGGGCGCCTAGGTGGGGCCAACGTCCTGACTTTC
TRBJ2-1 . TRBV10-3 . CAIMPGEAYNEQFF TGTGCCATCATGCCCGGCGAGGCCTACAATGAGCAGTTCTTC
TRBJ1-2 many TRBV3-1 . CASSPGPHGYTF TGTGCCAGCAGCCCGGGCCCTCATGGCTACACCTTC
TRBJ1-2 . TRBV20-1 . CSARDTAVNDGYTF TGCAGTGCTAGAGATACGGCAGTTAACGATGGCTACACCTTC
TRBJ2-1 . TRBV20-1 TRBD2 CSAVRGTRDNEQFF TGCAGTGCCGTGAGAGGGACTAGAGACAATGAGCAGTTCTTC
TRBJ2-3 few TRBV7-2 TRBD1 CASSLVKGAYTDTQYF TGTGCCAGCAGCTTAGTTAAGGGGGCCTACACAGATACGCAGTATTTT
TRBJ1-5 . TRBV5-1 . CASSLEGGDNQPQHF TGCGCCAGCAGCTTGGAGGGGGGCGACAATCAGCCCCAGCATTTT
TRBJ2-5 few TRBV5-1 . CASSFVEETQYF TGCGCCAGCAGCTTTGTGGAAGAGACCCAGTACTTC
TRBJ2-5 few TRBV9 TRBD1 CASSAQGAPQETQYF TGTGCCAGCAGCGCCCAGGGGGCACCCCAAGAGACCCAGTACTTC
TRBJ1-1 . TRBV4-2 . CASSQDQRNTEAFF TGTGCCAGCAGCCAAGATCAAAGGAACACTGAAGCTTTCTTT
TRBJ2-6 . TRBV12-3/TRBV12-4 . CASSLKDSGANVLTF TGTGCCAGCAGTTTAAAGGACTCTGGGGCCAACGTCCTGACTTTC
TRBJ2-1 . TRBV7-9 . CASSSTREEFF TGTGCCAGCAGCTCAACCCGCGAAGAGTTCTTC
TRBJ2-3 . TRBV7-2 . CASSLKLLGLTDTQYF TGTGCCAGCAGCTTAAAGCTACTAGGACTCACAGATACGCAGTATTTT
TRBJ2-3 . TRBV24-1 . CATSAAYPNTDTQYF TGTGCCACCAGTGCCGCGTACCCTAACACAGATACGCAGTATTTT
TRBJ2-1 . TRBV7-9 TRBD1 CASVLGQGYNEQFF TGTGCCAGCGTCCTCGGACAGGGGTACAATGAGCAGTTCTTC